Below, 13 T cell receptor beta chains from the same sample are listed, as sequenced in a study of blood T cell repertoires in COVID-19. TCRdb's table, derived via immunoSEQ multiplex PCR, lists solely in-frame clones and lacks some. The data show approximately 350,000 clones, about four fifths seen once. Input material: peripheral blood. The source is a young man with active or convalescent COVID-19.

This chain uses TRBV29-1 with TRBJ1-5; D might be TRBD1 (5 bases). This CDR3 contains 13 residues. The V gene lost 5 bases and the J gene lost 0 bases, with 8 bases spanning the gap. CDR1 SQVTM and CDR2 ANQGSEA come from the germline V gene. The CDR3 sequence: CSVLDSSNQPQHF. DNA of the CDR3: TGCAGCGTTCTCGACAGTAGCAATCAGCCCCAGCATTTT.

The chain couples TRBV28 to TRBJ1-2, with 8 positions matching TRBD1. CDR3 size: 17 residues. Per germline, CDR1 MDHEN and CDR2 SYDVKM. The trim removed 3 bases at V and 8 bases at J, leaving 17 bases unmatched. As DNA, the CDR3 is TGTGCCAGCAGTTTCGGGGTGGTATCGCGGACAGGGATCGGCTACACCTTC. It encodes CASSFGVVSRTGIGYTF.

CDR3 residues: CASSPEGYEQYF. For the CDR3, the DNA is TGTGCCAGCAGCCCCGAGGGCTACGAGCAGTACTTC. The chain couples TRBV5-5 to TRBJ2-7; TRBD2 might be the D (5 bases). V shed 4 bases and J shed 3 bases, with 8 bases lying between them. CDR3 size: 12 residues. Germline-derived CDR1 and CDR2 are SGHKS and YYEKEE (reference sequence).

The CDR3 sequence is CASSLFPRGYNEQFF. DNA for the CDR3: TGTGCCAGCAGCTTATTTCCAAGGGGGTACAATGAGCAGTTCTTC. The chain links TRBV7-3 to TRBJ2-1; D is possibly TRBD1 (6 bases). The V gene's germline CDR1 is SGHTA and CDR2 FQGTGA. V lost 2 bases and J lost 4, with 12 bases in between. The CDR3 covers 15 residues.

J is TRBJ1-1 and V is TRBV7-9, with 7 bases aligning to TRBD1. Per the germline V gene, CDR1 is SEHNR and CDR2 is FQNEAQ (reference sequence). The CDR3 covers 14 residues. V lost 5 bases and J lost 1; bases outside the gene matches: 4. CDR3 loop: CASSRQGSNTEAFF. DNA of the CDR3: TGTGCCAGCAGCCGACAGGGCTCGAACACTGAAGCTTTCTTT.

J is TRBJ1-2 and V is TRBV6-6, with D maybe TRBD1 (5 bases). The V gene lost 7 bases and the J gene lost 7 bases, with 16 bases spanning the gap. CDR3 length: 13 amino acids. Germline values: CDR1 MNHNY, CDR2 SVGAGI (reference sequence). The CDR3 here is CASIKEWGGGYTF. The DNA for the CDR3 is TGTGCCAGCATCAAAGAATGGGGGGGTGGCTACACCTTC.

The chain links TRBV7-8 to TRBJ1-1; 7 bases match TRBD1. V dropped 4 bases and J dropped 4; count of bases not matched to a gene: 12. Looked up from germline, CDR1 is SGHVS and CDR2 is FQNEAQ. The CDR3 consists of 16 residues. In DNA form, the CDR3 reads TGTGCCAGCAGCTCTACAGGGGTCCTACGGAGCACTGAAGCTTTCTTT. Translating gives CASSSTGVLRSTEAFF. The variable domain in full, with the rest retrieved from reference TRBV7-8 and TRBJ1-1, is GAGVSQSPRYKVAKRGQDVALRCDPISGHVSLFWYQQALGQGPEFLTYFQNEAQLDKSGLPSDRFFAERPEGSVSTLKIQRTQQEDSAVYLCASSSTGVLRSTEAFFGQGTRLTVV.

This clone was seen ten or more times. The chain uses TRBV9 and TRBJ2-3; unclear D gene. The germline V gene encodes CDR1 SGDLS and CDR2 YYNGEE. Trimming took off 0 bases at V and 5 bases at J, with 13 bases between the two ends. This CDR3 is 15 amino acids long. The CDR3 region is CASSVAPVQEDTQYF. CDR3 in DNA: TGTGCCAGCAGCGTAGCCCCGGTCCAAGAAGATACGCAGTATTTT.

The chain couples TRBV5-1 to TRBJ2-5, with 12 bases matching TRBD2. CDR1 is SGHRS, CDR2 YFSETQ, per germline. This CDR3 region has 16 residues. The trim removed 1 base at V and 2 bases at J, leaving 3 bases unmatched. Written as DNA, the CDR3 is TGCGCCAGCAGCTTGACCGGGACTAGCGGGCAAGAGACCCAGTACTTC. It specifies CASSLTGTSGQETQYF.

This chain uses TRBV7-9 with TRBJ1-3; no clear D gene. V lost 5 bases, J lost 1 base, and 15 bases lay in between. Germline V gene sequence: CDR1 SEHNR, CDR2 FQNEAQ (reference sequence). The CDR3 has 16 residues. The CDR3 DNA reads TGTGCCAGCAGCCCTGGACCGACGGGGTCTGGAAACACCATATATTTT. Protein: CASSPGPTGSGNTIYF. The variable domain in full, completed from reference TRBV7-9 and TRBJ1-3, reads DTGVSQNPRHKITKRGQNVTFRCDPISEHNRLYWYRQTLGQGPEFLTYFQNEAQLEKSRLLSDRFSAERPKGSFSTLEIQRTEQGDSAMYLCASSPGPTGSGNTIYFGEGSWLTVV.

V and J are TRBV4-1 and TRBJ1-4, with a possible D match to TRBD1 (5 bases). This CDR3 contains 19 residues. The V end lost 1 base, the J end lost 1 base, and 19 bases lay between the germline ends. The germline CDR1 and CDR2 sequences are MGHRA and YSYEKL. CDR3 sequence reads: CASSQVSSQAGRTNEKLFF. The CDR3 DNA follows: TGCGCCAGCAGCCAAGTGTCCTCCCAGGCAGGGCGAACTAATGAAAAACTGTTTTTT.

V usage is TRBV6-4 and J usage is TRBJ2-1; 15 bases map to TRBD2. V lost 6 bases to trimming and J lost 4 bases; unmatched junction nucleotides: 4. The CDR3 totals 16 residues. Looked up from germline, CDR1 is MRHNA and CDR2 is SNTAGT. The CDR3 sequence is CASRRTSGGAYNEQFF. For the CDR3, the DNA is TGTGCCAGCAGGAGGACTAGCGGGGGGGCTTACAATGAGCAGTTCTTC.

This clone was seen a few times. The J gene is TRBJ1-1, the V gene TRBV2; no reliable D call. Germline values: CDR1 SNHLY, CDR2 FYNNEI. The CDR3 contains 11 residues. V lost 6 bases and J 6 bases, leaving 8 bases between the germline ends. The CDR3: CASRISPEAFF. The CDR3 region has the DNA TGTGCCAGCAGAATATCCCCTGAAGCTTTCTTT.